This T cell receptor beta chain was recorded in a study of blood T cell repertoires in COVID-19. Study details: COVID-19 samples, acute and convalescent, were from the United States, Italy and Spain. The cDNA or gDNA used as material had been derived from T cells, B-cell-depleted T cells, or PBMCs.

In the authors' methods: The authors estimated nucleated cell counts from reference gene primer amplification. Sequencing used immunoSEQ multiplex PCR; TCRdb keeps in-frame clones, though not all of them. That table is the source of V, J and clone size, and D and trimming were worked out from the DNA. The sample gives tens of thousands of clones, roughly 86% of which show up once; about 7% is in the top ten. V dropped 5 bases and J dropped 4; count of bases not matched to a gene: 5. Germline lookup yields CDR1 SGHAT and CDR2 FQNNGV. This CDR3 is 13 amino acids long. V and J are TRBV11-2 and TRBJ2-7; 7 bases map to TRBD1. The sequence was collected from a man over 45 with active or convalescent COVID-19. What was sequenced was peripheral blood. The CDR3 nucleotides are TGTGCCAGCAGCCCAGGGGGATCTTACGAGCAGTACTTC. It translates to CASSPGGSYEQYF.